These 27 T cell receptor beta chains originate from one sample sequenced in a study of blood T cell repertoires in COVID-19 (TCRdb year 2020). Library prep was done by the immunoSEQ multiplex PCR assay. Here the immuneACCESS table is served through TCRdb, limited to in-frame sequences with V and J called. Missing clones are a known gap in these copies; in checked studies unresolved V genes cover under half, and the rest lacks a known reason. For this sample there are 200,000 to 250,000 clones; around 83% appear just once. The ten biggest clones cover around 0.97% of the sample. Source material: peripheral blood. The source of these receptors is a man aged 40-49 years with acute or convalescent COVID-19.

The CDR3 protein is CASSPQGRDSPLHF. CDR3 DNA sequence: TGTGCCAGCTCACCACAAGGGCGGGATTCACCCCTCCACTTT. This chain connects TRBV18 to TRBJ1-6, with D uncertain. The ends were cut back, 1 base at V and 8 bases at J, with 9 bases in the middle. CDR1 is KGHSH, CDR2 LQKENI, per germline. The CDR3 totals 14 residues.

The chain uses TRBV19 and TRBJ2-7, with 10 nucleotides matching TRBD1. The trim removed 7 bases at V and 3 bases at J, leaving 6 bases unmatched. The CDR3 is 14 residues long. CDR1 and CDR2 from the germline V gene are LNHDA and SQIVND (reference sequence). The CDR3 DNA reads TGTGCCAGTACCGCCGGACAGGGGGGCTACGAGCAGTACTTC. This codes for CASTAGQGGYEQYF.

The rearrangement joins TRBV2 to TRBJ2-3, with TRBD2 matching over 13 bases. CDR3 length: 17 amino acids. Germline CDR1 reads SNHLY; CDR2 reads FYNNEI. The junction had 8 bases not matched to a gene; V was cut back by 3 bases and J by 5 bases. The CDR3 DNA follows: TGTGCCAGCAGTGAGGGCTCCCGGACTAGCGGGGGAGATACGCAGTATTTT. This sequence encodes CASSEGSRTSGGDTQYF.

This clone has a handful of counts. The gene calls are TRBV5-1 and TRBJ2-1; tentative D call: TRBD2 (5 bases). With 4 bases removed from V and 4 bases from J, the gap between germline ends came to 9 bases. Germline V gives CDR1 SGHRS, CDR2 YFSETQ. This CDR3 has 13 residues. The CDR3 sequence is CASSERTYNEQFF. CDR3 nucleotide sequence: TGCGCCAGCAGCGAAAGGACTTACAATGAGCAGTTCTTC.

The CDR3 DNA reads TGTGCCAGCAGCAAAGAGCGTCTAGCGGGGGAGGGCGAGCAGTACTTC. As protein: CASSKERLAGEGEQYF. V gene TRBV21-1 combines with J gene TRBJ2-7; the table's D call TRBD2 went unverified against the DNA. TRBV21-1 is marked as a pseudogene. This CDR3 is built from 16 residues.

The chain recombines TRBV19 with TRBJ1-1; 8 nucleotides agree with TRBD1. CDR3 length: 17 residues. The V gene's germline CDR1 is LNHDA and CDR2 SQIVND (reference sequence). J lost 5 bases, V lost 4 bases, and 15 bases had no gene match. CDR3 coding DNA: TGTGCCAGTAGTACCCCGCCCGGACAGGGATTGGGTACTGAAGCTTTCTTT. Amino acid sequence: CASSTPPGQGLGTEAFF.

The chain employs TRBV29-1 and TRBJ1-1, with a weak D call TRBD1 (5 bases). Trimming shortened V by 4 bases and J by 3 bases, and 15 bases separated the two germline ends. The CDR3 has 14 residues. Germline CDR1 reads SQVTM; CDR2 reads ANQGSEA. CDR3 in DNA: TGCAGCGTTGTAGTGCAGGGCAGGGACACTGAAGCTTTCTTT. The encoded protein is CSVVVQGRDTEAFF.

The gene calls are TRBV7-2 and TRBJ1-2; possible D gene TRBD1, 5 bases. Germline V gene sequence: CDR1 SGHTA, CDR2 FQGNSA. The CDR3 runs 14 residues. V lost 4 bases and J lost 4, with 13 bases in between. The CDR3 here is CASSSPGGGYGYTF. The CDR3, as DNA: TGTGCCAGCAGCTCCCCAGGCGGGGGCTATGGCTACACCTTC.

This clone was seen only a few times. The rearrangement links TRBV29-1 to TRBJ1-1; no reliable D call. Trimming pared 3 bases from V and 5 bases from J, leaving 19 bases between. Germline V gene data show CDR1 as SQVTM and CDR2 as ANQGSEA. The CDR3 runs 15 residues. CDR3 amino acids: CSVDSWSQAGTEAFF. CDR3 DNA: TGCAGCGTTGATAGTTGGAGTCAGGCGGGGACTGAAGCTTTCTTT.

The chain couples TRBV7-6 to TRBJ2-6; 8 bases line up with TRBD1. V gave up 4 bases and J gave up 3 bases; unmatched junction bases: 5. Germline V lookup: CDR1 SGHVS, CDR2 FNYEAQ. The CDR3 has 16 residues. The CDR3 loop reads CASSSPDRVGANVLTF. The CDR3, as DNA: TGTGCCAGCAGCTCACCGGACAGGGTTGGGGCCAACGTCCTGACTTTC.

This clone was observed a few times. CDR3 in amino acids: CASRTDRETEAFF. CDR3 sequence (DNA): TGTGCCAGCAGGACGGACAGGGAAACTGAAGCTTTCTTT. The chain has TRBV6-5 and TRBJ1-1; TRBD1 matches at 8 bases. The germline CDR1 and CDR2 sequences are MNHEY and SVGAGI. The V gene end was trimmed by 6 bases and the J gene end by 5 bases; junction bases not matched to a gene: 5. CDR3 length equals 13 residues.

This chain connects TRBV11-2 to TRBJ2-3, with D unclear. V was shortened by 1 base and J by 0 bases, with 11 bases between the two germline ends. This CDR3 has 16 amino acids. The V gene's germline CDR1 is SGHAT and CDR2 FQNNGV. In DNA form, the CDR3 reads TGTGCCAGCAGCTTAGTGGTGGGCAGAAGCACAGATACGCAGTATTTT. It yields the protein CASSLVVGRSTDTQYF.

The chain couples TRBV28 to TRBJ1-1; possible D gene TRBD1, 5 bases. The germline CDR1 and CDR2 sequences are MDHEN and SYDVKM. The CDR3 runs to 12 residues. V lost 2 bases, J lost 8 bases, and 9 bases lay in between. CDR3 sequence: CASSLRQSEAFF. The CDR3 DNA reads TGTGCCAGCAGTTTAAGACAGTCCGAAGCTTTCTTT.

There are a few counts of this clone. The chain employs TRBV7-2 and TRBJ1-2; TRBD1 is a possible D gene (5 bases). V was clipped by 5 bases and J by 1 base, with 14 bases between them. Per the germline V gene, CDR1 is SGHTA and CDR2 is FQGNSA. The CDR3 runs to 15 residues. CDR3 sequence: CASSPIQTVNYGYTF. CDR3 sequence (DNA): TGTGCCAGCAGCCCTATCCAGACAGTTAACTATGGCTACACCTTC.

The gene calls are TRBV5-4 and TRBJ2-2; D may be TRBD2 (5 bases). The CDR3 length is 14 residues. V dropped 1 base and J dropped 1 base, with 5 bases sitting between them. Looked up from germline, CDR1 is SGHNT and CDR2 is YYREEE (reference sequence). In DNA form, the CDR3 reads TGTGCCAGCAGCTTGCGGGAGAACACCGGGGAGCTGTTTTTT. As protein: CASSLRENTGELFF.

The chain uses TRBV19 and TRBJ1-1; D not resolved. The germline CDR1 and CDR2 sequences are LNHDA and SQIVND (reference sequence). Trimming pared 5 bases from V and 3 bases from J, leaving 13 bases between. This CDR3 has 14 amino acids. The CDR3 region is CASSPHREYTEAFF. The DNA for the CDR3 is TGTGCCAGTAGTCCTCACCGGGAGTACACTGAAGCTTTCTTT.

This chain connects TRBV5-6 to TRBJ1-2; TRBD1 agrees at 7 bases. Per the germline V gene, CDR1 is SGHDT and CDR2 is YYEEEE. With 3 bases clipped from V and 0 bases from J, the junction kept 17 bases outside the gene matches. The CDR3 totals 19 residues. The chain's CDR3 is CASSYRTTGAGSPNYGYTF. As DNA, the CDR3 is TGTGCCAGCAGCTACCGTACAACAGGGGCAGGATCCCCTAACTATGGCTACACCTTC.

CDR3 nucleotides: TGTGCCTGGAGCGCCGACGGCGAGGCTGAAGCTTTCTTT. Translated: CAWSADGEAEAFF. The chain joins TRBV30 to TRBJ1-1; no clear D gene. V lost 3 bases and J 6 bases, leaving 14 bases between the germline ends. This CDR3 has 13 residues. Germline V lookup: CDR1 GTSNPN, CDR2 SVGIG (reference sequence).

The V and J genes are TRBV10-3 and TRBJ1-2; perhaps TRBD1 as D (5 bases). Germline values: CDR1 ENHRY, CDR2 SYGVKD. The CDR3 has 13 amino acids. V was pared by 10 bases and J by 3 bases, with 15 bases between. The CDR3 bases are TGTGCCACCTCGGACACAACCTACTATGGCTACACCTTC. Translated: CATSDTTYYGYTF.

The rearrangement links TRBV10-3 to TRBJ1-1, with no clear D. Germline V gene lookup returns CDR1 ENHRY and CDR2 SYGVKD. This CDR3 has 13 amino acids. V shed 3 bases and J shed 2 bases, with 7 bases lying between them. DNA of the CDR3: TGTGCCATCAGTGACAGAGGAAACACTGAAGCTTTCTTT. Protein sequence: CAISDRGNTEAFF.

This chain connects TRBV5-6 to TRBJ2-7, with 11 bases matching TRBD1. The germline gives CDR1 SGHDT, CDR2 YYEEEE. V was pared by 2 bases and J by 4 bases, with 5 bases of the junction left unmatched. CDR3 length: 15 residues. The CDR3 DNA sequence: TGTGCCAGCAGCTTTCCGGACAGGGGGCGTTACGAGCAGTACTTC. Translated, it gives CASSFPDRGRYEQYF.

In this sample, this clone turned up once. DNA of the CDR3: TGCGCCAGCAGCCTAGGGGAAAAGGAGACCCAGTACTTC. This gives the protein CASSLGEKETQYF. The rearrangement joins TRBV4-1 to TRBJ2-5, with a weak D call TRBD1 (5 bases). Trimming took off 4 bases at V and 5 bases at J, with 11 bases between the two ends. From germline, CDR1 is MGHRA and CDR2 YSYEKL. The CDR3 extends over 13 amino acids.

The J gene is TRBJ1-5, the V gene TRBV15; 8 positions agree with TRBD1. The CDR3 has 16 amino acids. The V and J ends lost 3 bases and 4 bases, in that order; junction bases with no gene match: 8. The V gene's germline CDR1 is LNHNV and CDR2 YYDKDF (reference sequence). The CDR3 bases are TGTGCCACCAGCAGGAGGACTACAGGGGGGAATCAGCCCCAGCATTTT. Its protein is CATSRRTTGGNQPQHF.

With regard to this clone: This CDR3 is also generated by other DNA sequences in the sample. The rearrangement links TRBV6-5 to TRBJ2-2; possibly TRBD2 for D (6 bases). Germline assignment: CDR1 MNHEY and CDR2 SVGAGI. V shed 3 bases and J shed 2 bases, with 10 bases lying between them. The CDR3 runs to 15 residues. In nucleotides, the CDR3 is TGTGCCAGCAGTTATCGGGGGACCAACACCGGGGAGCTGTTTTTT. It is translated as CASSYRGTNTGELFF.

The chain links TRBV4-1 to TRBJ1-5; D is ambiguous. The CDR3 length is 12 residues. In germline, CDR1 is MGHRA, CDR2 YSYEKL. The V gene lost 6 bases and the J gene lost 9 bases, with 12 bases spanning the gap. CDR3 nucleotide sequence: TGCGCCAGCAGTCTCGAGGAGGGGCCCCAGCATTTT. Translated, it gives CASSLEEGPQHF.

The chain recombines TRBV6-4 with TRBJ1-4, with D perhaps TRBD1 (6 bases). V gave up 2 bases and J gave up 6 bases, with 13 bases separating them. The germline CDR1 and CDR2 sequences are MRHNA and SNTAGT. CDR3 length: 15 amino acids. The CDR3 sequence is CASSDPGQHHEKLFF. Here the CDR3 DNA reads TGTGCCAGCAGTGACCCCGGACAGCATCATGAAAAACTGTTTTTT.

The chain carries TRBV10-3 and TRBJ2-7, with TRBD1 identical over 9 bases. The germline V gene has CDR1 ENHRY and CDR2 SYGVKD. There are 16 residues in the CDR3. Losses at the gene ends were 0 bases for V and 7 bases for J; bases not matched to a gene: 10. CDR3 region: CAISESLGDREVEQYF. The CDR3 nucleotides are TGTGCCATCAGTGAGTCCCTAGGGGACAGGGAGGTGGAGCAGTACTTC.